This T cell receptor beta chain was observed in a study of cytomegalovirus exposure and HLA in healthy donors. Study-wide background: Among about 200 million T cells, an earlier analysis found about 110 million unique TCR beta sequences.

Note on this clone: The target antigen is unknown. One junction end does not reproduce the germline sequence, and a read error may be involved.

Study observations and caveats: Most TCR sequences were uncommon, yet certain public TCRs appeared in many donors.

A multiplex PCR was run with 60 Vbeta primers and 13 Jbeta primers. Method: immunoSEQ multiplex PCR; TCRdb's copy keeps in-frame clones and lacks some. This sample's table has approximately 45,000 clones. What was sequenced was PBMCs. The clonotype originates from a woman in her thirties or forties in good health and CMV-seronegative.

The CDR3 loop is CASSSGASGHTDKQYF. The CDR3, as DNA: TGTGCCAGCAGCTCAGGGGCTAGCGGACACACAGATAAGCAGTATTTT. The chain links TRBV9 to TRBJ2-3; possibly TRBD2 for D (7 bases). The CDR3 contains 16 residues. The germline gives CDR1 SGDLS, CDR2 YYNGEE.